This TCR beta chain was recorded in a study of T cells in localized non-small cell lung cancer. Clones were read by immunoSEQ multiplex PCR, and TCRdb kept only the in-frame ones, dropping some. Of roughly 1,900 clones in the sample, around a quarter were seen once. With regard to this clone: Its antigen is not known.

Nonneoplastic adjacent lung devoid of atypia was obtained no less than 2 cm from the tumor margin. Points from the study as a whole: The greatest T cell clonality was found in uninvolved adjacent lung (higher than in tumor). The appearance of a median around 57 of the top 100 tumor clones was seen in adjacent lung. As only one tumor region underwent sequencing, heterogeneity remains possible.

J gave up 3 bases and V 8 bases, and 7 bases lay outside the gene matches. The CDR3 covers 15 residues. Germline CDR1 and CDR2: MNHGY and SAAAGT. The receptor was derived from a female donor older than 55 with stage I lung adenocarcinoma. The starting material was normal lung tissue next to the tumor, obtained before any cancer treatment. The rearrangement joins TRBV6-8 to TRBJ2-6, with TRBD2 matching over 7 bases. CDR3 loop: CASSAGVGGANVLTF. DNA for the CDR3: TGTGCCAGCTCGGCGGGAGTGGGTGGGGCCAACGTCCTGACTTTC.